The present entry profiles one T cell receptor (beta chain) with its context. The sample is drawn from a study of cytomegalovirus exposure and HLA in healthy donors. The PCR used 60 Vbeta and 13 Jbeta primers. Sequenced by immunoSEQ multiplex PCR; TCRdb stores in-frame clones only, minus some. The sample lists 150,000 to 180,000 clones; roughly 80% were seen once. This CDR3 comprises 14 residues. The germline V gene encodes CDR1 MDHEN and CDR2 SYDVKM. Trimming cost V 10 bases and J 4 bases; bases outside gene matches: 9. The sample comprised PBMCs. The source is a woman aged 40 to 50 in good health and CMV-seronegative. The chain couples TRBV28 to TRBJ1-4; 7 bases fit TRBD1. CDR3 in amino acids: CATVSGTVNEKLFF. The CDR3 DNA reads TGTGCCACCGTATCCGGGACAGTTAATGAAAAACTGTTTTTT. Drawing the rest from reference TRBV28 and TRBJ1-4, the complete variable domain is DVKVTQSSRYLVKRTGEKVFLECVQDMDHENMFWYRQDPGLGLRLIYFSYDVKMKEKGDIPEGYSVSREKKERFSLILESASTNQTSMYLCATVSGTVNEKLFFGSGTQLSVL.